These T cell receptor beta chains were read from a single sample in a study of T cell repertoires in cytomegalovirus infection. Each CDR3 protein gets one entry after TCRdb re-called the reads with MiXCR. Among some 100,000 distinct CDR3 sequences, 20% to 25% were seen once, and the ten largest hold about two fifths. The sample was CD8+ T cells from PBMCs. These receptors came from a human donor in good health (CMV status not recorded). Some clones in this sample may be carry-over from other donors' samples. The CDR3 runs from the conserved cysteine through the conserved F or W. D genes are given only for firm matches. Clone size is shown for a subset of rows, as once, few, many or a class of expanded clone.

few | TRBJ2-1 | - | TRBV20-1 | 13 | CSARDWDSHEQFF | TGCAGTGCTAGAGATTGGGACTCGCATGAGCAGTTCTTC
many | TRBJ1-5 | - | TRBV5-8 | 14 | CASSLDGTNQPQHF | TGTGCCAGCAGCTTGGACGGAACCAATCAGCCCCAGCATTTT
- | TRBJ1-1 | - | TRBV2 | 11 | CASREVTEAFF | TGTGCCAGCAGAGAGGTCACTGAAGCTTTCTTT
- | TRBJ2-7 | TRBD1 | TRBV27 | 14 | CASSFQGQAYEQYF | TGTGCCAGCAGTTTCCAAGGACAGGCCTACGAGCAGTACTTC
few | TRBJ2-2 | TRBD2 | TRBV27 | 16 | CASSYPLAGNHGELFF | TGTGCCAGCAGTTACCCACTAGCGGGAAATCACGGGGAGCTGTTTTTT
few | TRBJ1-4 | - | TRBV2 | 13 | CASSDRGVAELFF | TGTGCCAGCAGTGACAGGGGAGTAGCGGAACTGTTTTTT
- | TRBJ1-5 | TRBD1 | TRBV12-3/TRBV12-4 | 16 | CASSLGQGQGNQPQHF | TGTGCCAGCAGTCTCGGACAGGGTCAAGGCAATCAGCCCCAGCATTTT
few | TRBJ2-5 | TRBD1 | TRBV5-4 | 15 | CASSRGTGVGETQYF | TGTGCCAGCAGCCGTGGGACAGGGGTAGGAGAGACCCAGTACTTC
- | TRBJ2-1 | TRBD1 | TRBV29-1 | 15 | CSVENGDRAYNEQFF | TGCAGCGTTGAAAACGGGGACAGGGCCTACAATGAGCAGTTCTTC
few | TRBJ2-3 | - | TRBV20-1 | 15 | CSARDGLRAADTQYF | TGCAGTGCTAGAGATGGCTTGCGGGCCGCAGATACGCAGTATTTT
- | TRBJ2-7 | - | TRBV20-1 | 13 | CSGTGTSTYEQYF | TGCAGTGGAACCGGGACTTCGACCTACGAGCAGTACTTC
many | TRBJ1-4 | - | TRBV7-2 | 17 | CASSAPAGDATNEKLFF | TGTGCCAGCAGCGCCCCGGCGGGGGATGCAACTAATGAAAAACTGTTTTTT
- | TRBJ1-5 | - | TRBV10-3 | 14 | CAISDRDSNQPQHF | TGTGCCATCAGTGACAGGGATAGCAATCAGCCCCAGCATTTT
many | TRBJ2-7 | TRBD1 | TRBV19 | 14 | CASSIDEGAREQYF | TGTGCCAGTAGTATTGATGAGGGGGCGCGGGAGCAGTACTTC
- | TRBJ2-7 | TRBD1 | TRBV7-9 | 14 | CASSPRTGIYEQYF | TGTGCCAGCAGCCCACGGACAGGGATCTACGAGCAGTACTTC
few | TRBJ2-2 | TRBD1 | TRBV19 | 16 | CASSRQGAEDTGELFF | TGTGCCAGTAGTCGTCAGGGGGCAGAGGACACCGGGGAGCTGTTTTTT
few | TRBJ1-2 | - | TRBV6-8 | 15 | CASSYSQENNYGYTF | TGTGCCAGCAGTTACTCGCAGGAAAATAACTATGGCTACACCTTC
- | TRBJ2-5 | - | TRBV28 | 16 | CASSLGPGVDQETQYF | TGTGCCAGCAGTTTAGGGCCCGGGGTGGACCAAGAGACCCAGTACTTC
many | TRBJ2-5 | - | TRBV4-3 | 13 | CASSQALAETQYF | TGCGCCAGCAGCCAAGCACTAGCAGAGACCCAGTACTTC
- | TRBJ2-3 | - | TRBV20-1 | 13 | CSAPSDSTDTQYF | TGCAGTGCTCCGAGCGATAGCACAGATACGCAGTATTTT
many | TRBJ1-1 | TRBD1 | TRBV6-1 | 14 | CASSEMTGGTEAFF | TGTGCCAGCAGTGAAATGACAGGGGGCACTGAAGCTTTCTTT
- | TRBJ1-2 | - | TRBV4-1 | 13 | CASSQDPAGGYTF | TGCGCCAGCAGCCAGGACCCGGCAGGTGGCTACACCTTC
- | TRBJ2-3 | - | TRBV24-1 | 12 | CATSDLADTQYF | TGTGCCACCAGTGATTTGGCGGATACGCAGTATTTT
few | TRBJ1-1 | - | TRBV29-1 | 14 | CSVGPGSLDTEAFF | TGCAGCGTTGGGCCAGGGAGCTTGGACACTGAAGCTTTCTTT
few | TRBJ2-3 | - | TRBV5-1 | 13 | CASGEGARDTQYF | TGCGCCAGCGGTGAAGGGGCCCGAGATACGCAGTATTTT
many | TRBJ1-1 | - | TRBV7-2 | 13 | CASSPGLGTEAFF | TGTGCCAGCAGCCCAGGGTTGGGCACTGAAGCTTTCTTT
few | TRBJ1-4 | - | TRBV7-9 | 14 | CASSPGIDNEKLFF | TGTGCCAGCAGCCCCGGGATAGATAATGAAAAACTGTTTTTT
- | TRBJ1-1 | - | TRBV4-3 | 14 | CASSQYRESTEAFF | TGCGCCAGCAGCCAATACAGGGAAAGCACTGAAGCTTTCTTT
- | TRBJ2-5 | TRBD1 | TRBV11-2 | 14 | CASRSGQGGETQYF | TGTGCCAGCAGATCGGGACAGGGTGGTGAGACCCAGTACTTC
many | TRBJ2-5 | - | TRBV12-3/TRBV12-4 | 13 | CASRQSSPETQYF | TGTGCCAGCAGGCAATCCTCCCCGGAGACCCAGTACTTC
many | TRBJ2-3 | TRBD2 | TRBV7-9 | 15 | CASSDPGLAADTQYF | TGTGCCAGCAGCGACCCGGGACTAGCGGCAGATACGCAGTATTTT
- | TRBJ2-3 | - | TRBV7-3 | 15 | CASSLKASGTDTQYF | TGTGCCAGCAGCTTAAAAGCGTCGGGCACAGATACGCAGTATTTT
- | TRBJ2-7 | - | TRBV19 | 13 | CASSMRGGYEQYF | TGTGCCAGTAGTATGAGAGGGGGCTACGAGCAGTACTTC
- | TRBJ1-2 | - | TRBV30 | 12 | CAWSADLYGYTF | TGTGCCTGGAGTGCAGACCTATATGGCTACACCTTC
few | TRBJ2-5 | TRBD2 | TRBV28 | 17 | CASSLPSAGGGGETQYF | TGTGCCAGCAGTTTGCCGTCTGCGGGAGGCGGGGGGGAGACCCAGTACTTC